Listed here are 23 T cell receptor beta chains from one sample, sequenced in a study. From the 5' RACE reads, TCRdb called clonotypes with MiXCR, one entry per CDR3 protein. The sample has just under 65,000 distinct CDR3 sequences, around a fifth seen once; the top ten hold about 3%. Sequencing input: memory CD4+ T cells sorted from a lymph node. The sample's subset: memory CD4+ T cells, CD4+CD45RO+CD25-. Source of these receptors: a female donor with breast cancer.

The table lists this clonotype with a few counts. The chain couples TRBV5-1 to TRBJ1-1, with D uncertain. The CDR3 is 13 residues long. V was shortened by 3 bases and J by 4 bases, with 10 bases between the two germline ends. Germline CDR1 is SGHRS and CDR2 is YFSETQ. The CDR3, as DNA: TGCGCCAGCAGCTCCCAACTAAGCACTGAAGCTTTCTTT. This encodes CASSSQLSTEAFF.

The CDR3 is CASSPEPGITEAFF. The CDR3 DNA is TGCGCCAGCAGCCCGGAGCCCGGTATAACTGAAGCTTTCTTT. The chain uses TRBV5-1 and TRBJ1-1, with no clear D. V was trimmed by 4 bases and J by 5 bases, leaving 15 bases between them. Germline V gene data show CDR1 as SGHRS and CDR2 as YFSETQ. The CDR3 totals 14 residues.

The chain employs TRBV29-1 and TRBJ2-7; 8 bases line up with TRBD1. In germline, CDR1 is SQVTM, CDR2 ANQGSEA. The CDR3 contains 13 residues. J lost 0 bases, V lost 6 bases, and 4 bases had no gene match. The CDR3 loop reads CSVGDRNSYEQYF. The CDR3 bases are TGCAGCGTCGGGGACAGGAACTCCTACGAGCAGTACTTC.

The chain uses TRBV11-3 and TRBJ1-1; D is perhaps TRBD1 (5 bases). The V end was cut by 10 bases, the J end by 3 bases, with 15 bases between. The germline gives CDR1 SGHNT, CDR2 YENEEA. The length of the CDR3 is 13 residues. This CDR3 reads CATAGPGHTEAFF. CDR3 DNA: TGTGCCACGGCGGGTCCGGGGCACACTGAAGCTTTCTTT.

This chain joins TRBV5-1 and TRBJ2-1; possible D gene TRBD1, 6 bases. CDR1 SGHRS and CDR2 YFSETQ come from the germline V gene. This CDR3 is 14 amino acids long. V was clipped by 6 bases and J by 7 bases, with 17 bases between them. CDR3 bases: TGCGCCAGCATCGCCACAGGGAGTAGGAATGAGCAGTTCTTC. It is translated as CASIATGSRNEQFF.

Points on this clonotype: The conserved final phenylalanine or tryptophan is absent from the CDR3, which likely points to a read error. The genes are TRBV7-2 and TRBJ2-3, with 8 bases lining up with TRBD2. The CDR3 sequence is 16 residues long. In germline, CDR1 is SGHTA, CDR2 FQGNSA. V shed 3 bases, J shed 6 bases, and the junction held 11 bases outside the gene matches. CDR3 nucleotide sequence: TGTGCCAGCAGCTTTCACTCCAGCGGGAGAGCTGATACGCAGTATTTA. Its translation: CASSFHSSGRADTQYL.

This clonotype came up once. V usage is TRBV5-1 and J usage is TRBJ1-4; D might be TRBD1 (6 bases). This CDR3 comprises 15 residues. Germline V gives CDR1 SGHRS, CDR2 YFSETQ. Trimming pared 0 bases from V and 8 bases from J, leaving 14 bases between. The CDR3 DNA reads as TGCGCCAGCAGCTTGGACGGGACAAGCGGCGAAAAACTGTTTTTT. Amino acid sequence: CASSLDGTSGEKLFF.

This clonotype was recorded many times. This chain joins TRBV3-1 and TRBJ2-7; D remains unclear. Per germline, CDR1 LGHDT and CDR2 YNNKEL (reference sequence). The V and J ends lost 0 bases and 2 bases respectively, with 2 bases between them. This CDR3 contains 12 residues. The CDR3 nucleotides read TGTGCCAGCAGCCAAGAGCCCTACGAGCAGTACTTC. It codes for CASSQEPYEQYF.

This clonotype was observed at least ten times. The rearrangement joins TRBV7-2 to TRBJ1-2, with 8 bases fitting TRBD1. V was pared by 6 bases and J by 7 bases, with 10 bases of the junction left unmatched. The CDR3 contains 14 residues. Germline V CDR1 and CDR2: SGHTA, FQGNSA. Here the CDR3 reads CASRPGGDGGGYTF. The CDR3 DNA reads TGTGCCAGCAGACCAGGGGGCGATGGCGGTGGCTACACCTTC.

This clonotype has a count of ten or more. This chain uses TRBV27 with TRBJ2-1; 7 bases map to TRBD1. Germline CDR1 is MNHEY and CDR2 is SMNVEV (reference sequence). V shed 9 bases, J shed 7 bases, and the junction held 6 bases outside the gene matches. The CDR3 sequence is 12 residues long. CDR3 loop: CASTTGVNEQFF. CDR3 DNA: TGTGCCAGTACTACAGGGGTGAATGAGCAGTTCTTC.

This clonotype was seen repeatedly, ten times or more. The gene calls are TRBV24-1 and TRBJ2-1; no firm D call. The CDR3 loop spans 13 amino acids. Germline CDR1 KGHDR, CDR2 SFDVKD. V was pared by 0 bases and J by 9 bases, with 8 bases between. Here the CDR3 reads CATSDLNRREQFF. DNA for the CDR3: TGTGCCACCAGTGATTTGAATAGGCGTGAGCAGTTCTTC.

On this clonotype itself: One base away lies a much larger clone, so this may be a sequencing read error. The J gene is TRBJ2-3, the V gene TRBV7-6, with no clear D. V shed 5 bases and J shed 3 bases, with 15 bases lying between them. The CDR3 covers 15 residues. Germline-derived CDR1 and CDR2 are SGHVS and FNYEAQ. CDR3 sequence (DNA): TGTGCCAGCAGCCAGGCAGGAGCTAGAACAGATACGCAGTATTTT. As protein: CASSQAGARTDTQYF.

This clonotype came up a few times. The genes are TRBV6-2 or TRBV6-3 and TRBJ1-2, with D perhaps TRBD1 (5 bases). The CDR3 extends over 15 amino acids. Germline lookup yields CDR1 MNHEY and CDR2 SVGEGT. Trimming stripped 6 bases from V and 1 base from J, with 15 bases between. CDR3 amino acids: CASRRGGVFNYGYTF. The CDR3 region has the DNA TGTGCCAGCAGACGTGGAGGGGTGTTTAACTATGGCTACACCTTC.

This chain uses TRBV7-2 with TRBJ2-4, with 8 positions matching TRBD2. V lost 3 bases and J lost 0; bases outside the gene matches: 1. This CDR3 has 15 amino acids. In germline, CDR1 is SGHTA, CDR2 FQGNSA. DNA of the CDR3: TGTGCCAGCAGCTTTAGCGGGATAGCCAAAAACATTCAGTACTTC. It translates to CASSFSGIAKNIQYF.

Comments on this clonotype: Because the CDR3 is missing its conserved closing phenylalanine or tryptophan, this is likely a read error. J is TRBJ2-6 and V is TRBV5-1, with D uncertain. This CDR3 has 13 residues. The V and J ends lost 2 bases and 0 bases respectively, with 0 bases between them. CDR1 SGHRS and CDR2 YFSETQ come from the germline V gene. The CDR3 loop reads CASSFSGANVLTL. The DNA for the CDR3 is TGCGCCAGCAGCTTCTCTGGGGCCAACGTCCTGACTCTC.

The V and J genes are TRBV10-3 and TRBJ2-2; perhaps TRBD2 as D (5 bases). CDR3 length: 14 residues. V was pared by 0 bases and J by 4 bases, with 6 bases between. CDR1 is ENHRY and CDR2 is SYGVKD in the germline V gene. DNA of the CDR3: TGTGCCATCAGTGAGTCGGGAGTCACCGGGGAGCTGTTTTTT. Its protein product is CAISESGVTGELFF.

At least ten counts were recorded for this clonotype. The chain links TRBV7-2 to TRBJ2-7; possibly TRBD1 for D (6 bases). The CDR3 extends over 16 amino acids. Germline V gene data show CDR1 as SGHTA and CDR2 as FQGNSA. With 1 base removed from V and 6 bases from J, the gap between germline ends came to 19 bases. DNA of the CDR3: TGTGCCAGCAGCTTAGGTCGCAGGGGAATTGGTGGCGAGCAGTACTTC. It translates to CASSLGRRGIGGEQYF.

The CDR3 reads CASSYHRGVGGELFF. CDR3 nucleotides: TGTGCCAGCAGCTACCACAGGGGGGTAGGCGGGGAGCTGTTTTTT. This rearrangement joins TRBV7-2 to TRBJ2-2; 8 bases fit TRBD1. Germline V CDR1 and CDR2: SGHTA, FQGNSA. The trim removed 4 bases at V and 7 bases at J, leaving 8 bases unmatched. The CDR3 sequence is 15 residues long.

The chain has TRBV7-2 and TRBJ2-1; 8 bases map to TRBD2. V lost 5 bases to trimming and J lost 1 base; unmatched junction nucleotides: 4. The CDR3 runs to 15 residues. The germline V gene encodes CDR1 SGHTA and CDR2 FQGNSA. The CDR3 DNA reads TGTGCCAGCAGCCCGAGCGGGAGATCCTACAATGAGCAGTTCTTC. It encodes CASSPSGRSYNEQFF.

This clonotype appeared a few times. A much larger clonotype is one base distant, so this may be a read error. The chain is built from TRBV6-5 and TRBJ2-7; the match to TRBD1 covers 9 bases. V lost 6 bases and J lost 2; bases outside the gene matches: 8. The CDR3 has 15 amino acids. Germline CDR1 and CDR2: MNHEY and SVGAGI. The CDR3 nucleotides read TGTGCCAGCAGCCTAGGACAGGGGCGAACCTACGAGCAGTACGTC. Amino acid sequence: CASSLGQGRTYEQYV.

V gene TRBV5-5 combines with J gene TRBJ2-7; D is unresolved. Germline V gives CDR1 SGHKS, CDR2 YYEKEE (reference sequence). V lost 2 bases and J 5 bases, leaving 11 bases between the germline ends. The CDR3 is made up of 13 amino acids. The CDR3 sequence: CASSFGRLDEQYF. CDR3 nucleotide sequence: TGTGCCAGCAGCTTCGGCCGCCTTGACGAGCAGTACTTC.

Details on this clonotype: This may be a read error, as it is one base from a much larger clone. Since no conserved phenylalanine or tryptophan closes the CDR3, a read error is the likely cause. The chain links TRBV5-1 to TRBJ2-3; no definite D call. V lost 2 bases to trimming and J lost 2 bases, with 12 bases between them. Germline V gene sequence: CDR1 SGHRS, CDR2 YFSETQ. The CDR3 runs to 15 residues. The CDR3 DNA reads as TGCGCCAGCAGCTTCGGACCGCTCCTCACAGATACGCAGTATTGT. As protein: CASSFGPLLTDTQYC.

This clonotype was found a few times. The chain is built from TRBV5-4 and TRBJ2-3; tentatively, D is TRBD2 (6 bases). From germline, CDR1 is SGHNT and CDR2 YYREEE (reference sequence). V gave up 7 bases and J gave up 2 bases, with 11 bases separating them. CDR3 length: 13 residues. The CDR3 sequence: CASRRDSTDTQYF. The DNA of the CDR3 is TGTGCCAGCCGGCGGGACTCCACAGATACGCAGTATTTT.